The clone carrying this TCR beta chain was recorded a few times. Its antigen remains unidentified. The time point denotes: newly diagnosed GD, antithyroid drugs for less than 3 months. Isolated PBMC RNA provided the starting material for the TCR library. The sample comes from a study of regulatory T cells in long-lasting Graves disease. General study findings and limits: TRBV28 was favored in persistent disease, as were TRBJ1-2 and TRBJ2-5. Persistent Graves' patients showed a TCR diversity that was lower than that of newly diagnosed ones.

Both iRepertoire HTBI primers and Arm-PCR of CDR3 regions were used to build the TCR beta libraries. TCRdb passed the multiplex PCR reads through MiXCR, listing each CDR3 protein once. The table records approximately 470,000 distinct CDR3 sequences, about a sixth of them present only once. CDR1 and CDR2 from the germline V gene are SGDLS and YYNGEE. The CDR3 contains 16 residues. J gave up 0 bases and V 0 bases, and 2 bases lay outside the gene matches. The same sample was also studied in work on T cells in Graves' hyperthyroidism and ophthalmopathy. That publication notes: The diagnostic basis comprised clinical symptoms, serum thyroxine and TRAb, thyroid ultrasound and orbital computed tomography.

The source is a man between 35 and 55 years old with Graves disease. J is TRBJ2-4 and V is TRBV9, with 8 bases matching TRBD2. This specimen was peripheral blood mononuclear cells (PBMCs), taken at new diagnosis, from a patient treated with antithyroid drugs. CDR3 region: CASSVGLAGAKNIQYF. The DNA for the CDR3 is TGTGCCAGCAGCGTAGGTCTAGCGGGAGCCAAAAACATTCAGTACTTC.